Below, one T cell receptor (beta chain) is given with its context. The sample is drawn from a study of OX40 agonist ivuxolimab in advanced cancers. About the study: Recorded diagnoses for dose-escalation patients were hepatocellular carcinoma, melanoma, renal cell or head and neck cancer. Of the participants, about 40% had some prior anti-PD-1, anti-PD-L1 or anti-CTLA-4 therapy, which was allowed.

The method was immunoSEQ multiplex PCR; TCRdb's version includes in-frame clones alone and lacks a portion of them. The sample consists of some 20,000 clones, 83% of them appearing once. The input for sequencing was CD4+ or CD8+ T cells sorted from blood, taken in a trial of the OX40 agonist ivuxolimab. This sequence was found in an adult with an advanced solid tumor such as melanoma, head and neck, liver or kidney cancer.

CDR3 residues: CASRGQPYGYTF. The CDR3 nucleotides read TGTGCCAGCAGGGGACAGCCCTATGGCTACACCTTC. This sequence joins TRBV6-6 and TRBJ1-2; 7 nucleotides align to TRBD1. The CDR3 loop spans 12 amino acids. Trimming cost V 6 bases and J 4 bases; bases outside gene matches: 2. Germline V gene sequence: CDR1 MNHNY, CDR2 SVGAGI (reference sequence).